This T cell receptor (beta chain) originates from a study of T cells in Graves' hyperthyroidism and ophthalmopathy. RNA transcripts served as the template for amplifying TCR beta CDR3 regions. Primed by the HTBI set, a first-round RT-PCR was run on the TCR CDR3. TCRdb itself ran the multiplex PCR reads through MiXCR, one entry per CDR3 protein. The sample consists of more than 550,000 distinct CDR3 sequences, 15% to 20% of them appearing once. The sequencing input was blood. The TCR comes from a man in his forties or fifties with Graves' hyperthyroidism.

CDR3 sequence (DNA): TGTGCCAGCAGCTTATACTCTGAGGGACAGAGATACACAGATACGCAGTATTTT. This encodes CASSLYSEGQRYTDTQYF. The genes are TRBV11-2 and TRBJ2-3; 7 nucleotides agree with TRBD1. There are 18 residues in the CDR3. V lost 2 bases, J lost 2 bases, and 13 bases stayed unmatched. Germline V gene lookup returns CDR1 SGHAT and CDR2 FQNNGV.